These 25 T cell receptor beta chains originate from one sample sequenced in a study of T-cell reconstitution after alpha-beta-depleted transplantation in children. Unique molecular identifiers were incorporated into the prepared TCRbeta library. TCRdb reprocessed the PCR reads via MiXCR and lists one record per CDR3 protein. The sample lists about 540,000 distinct CDR3 sequences, 15% to 20% seen once, with over 3% in the top ten. Material: PBMCs from the stem cell graft donor, obtained from the stem cell graft. These receptors were collected from a human donor who donated a stem cell graft to a child with acute lymphoblastic leukemia.

This clonotype was counted a few times. The chain has TRBV4-2 and TRBJ1-1, with D possibly being TRBD1 (5 bases). V lost 0 bases to trimming and J lost 4 bases, with 9 bases between them. The germline gives CDR1 LGHNA, CDR2 YNFKEQ. The CDR3 length is 14 residues. CDR3 region: CASSQDRDATEAFF. The CDR3 DNA reads as TGTGCCAGCAGCCAAGACAGGGATGCCACTGAAGCTTTCTTT.

The chain links TRBV20-1 to TRBJ1-2, with 8 nucleotides matching TRBD1. V dropped 6 bases and J dropped 4; count of bases not matched to a gene: 7. Germline CDR1 DFQATT, CDR2 SNEGSKA (reference sequence). There are 13 residues in the CDR3. The CDR3 DNA is TGCAGTGCGAATGGACAGGGTGCCTATGGCTACACCTTC. It encodes CSANGQGAYGYTF.

This chain links TRBV14 with TRBJ2-1, with 8 bases aligning to TRBD1. Germline loops: CDR1 SGHDN, CDR2 FVKESK. The CDR3 is 17 amino acids. Trimming at V came to 5 bases and at J to 0 bases, leaving 9 bases not matched to a gene. CDR3 in DNA: TGTGCCAGCAGCTTAAGGACAGGGATCAGCTCCTACAATGAGCAGTTCTTC. This gives the protein CASSLRTGISSYNEQFF.

The count of this clonotype is one. This chain joins TRBV27 and TRBJ1-5; D uncertain. Germline V gene lookup returns CDR1 MNHEY and CDR2 SMNVEV (reference sequence). V lost 2 bases and J 1 base, leaving 12 bases between the germline ends. The CDR3 runs 16 residues. Written as DNA, the CDR3 is TGTGCCAGCAGTTTACGCGCCGGATCAAGCAATCAGCCCCAGCATTTT. Its protein product is CASSLRAGSSNQPQHF.

The sample holds a few counts of this clonotype. The V and J genes are TRBV6-1 and TRBJ2-3, with D perhaps matching TRBD1 (6 bases). Per germline, CDR1 MNHNS and CDR2 SASEGT. The CDR3 covers 16 residues. V lost 1 base and J lost 5, with 16 bases in between. The CDR3 reads CASSEVVDSFLDTQYF. For the CDR3, the DNA is TGTGCCAGCAGTGAAGTGGTGGACAGCTTTTTAGATACGCAGTATTTT.

This clonotype was detected ten times or more. The genes are TRBV20-1 and TRBJ2-3, with 8 bases lining up with TRBD2. Germline lookup yields CDR1 DFQATT and CDR2 SNEGSKA (reference sequence). The ends lost 1 base at V and 1 base at J; junction bases unmatched: 13. CDR3 length equals 18 residues. The CDR3 nucleotides read TGCAGTGCTAGAGCTCGCCGGGTAGCGGGACCTCGCACAGATACGCAGTATTTT. Its translation: CSARARRVAGPRTDTQYF.

J is TRBJ1-1 and V is TRBV18; weak D call: TRBD1 (6 bases). Germline lookup yields CDR1 KGHSH and CDR2 LQKENI. Trimming removed 3 bases from V and 5 bases from J, with 10 bases in between. The CDR3 extends over 13 amino acids. The CDR3 bases are TGTGCCAGCTCACCGAAGGGACAAACTGAAGCTTTCTTT. Translating gives CASSPKGQTEAFF.

The gene calls are TRBV24-1 and TRBJ1-1; the D is unclear. The germline gives CDR1 KGHDR, CDR2 SFDVKD. V was pared by 0 bases and J by 4 bases, with 11 bases between. The CDR3 extends over 15 amino acids. CDR3 sequence reads: CATSDLMGLCTEAFF. In DNA, the CDR3 is TGTGCCACCAGTGATTTGATGGGGTTGTGCACTGAAGCTTTCTTT.

There are many counts of this clonotype. The chain combines TRBV7-8 with TRBJ1-1; TRBD1 is a possible D gene (5 bases). The CDR3 is made up of 14 amino acids. Trimming took off 5 bases at V and 1 base at J, with 11 bases between the two ends. Germline-derived CDR1 and CDR2 are SGHVS and FQNEAQ. Written as DNA, the CDR3 is TGTGCCAGCAGCCCGGGACCCCAGAACACTGAAGCTTTCTTT. Protein product: CASSPGPQNTEAFF.

The genes are TRBV9 and TRBJ1-2; 7 nucleotides agree with TRBD1. The CDR3 length is 13 residues. Germline trimming cut 1 base from V and 4 bases from J; bases unmatched to any gene: 1. Germline V lookup: CDR1 SGDLS, CDR2 YYNGEE. The CDR3 loop reads CASSVRDSYGYTF. As DNA, the CDR3 is TGTGCCAGCAGCGTACGGGACAGCTATGGCTACACCTTC.

Ten or more counts support this clonotype. The V call is TRBV5-1, the J call TRBJ2-5; D is unclear. The CDR3 contains 13 residues. The V gene's germline CDR1 is SGHRS and CDR2 YFSETQ. Trimming took 4 bases from V and 7 from J, leaving 14 bases between them. CDR3 in DNA: TGCGCCAGCAGCCCCGGAGATCTGGGGACCCAGTACTTC. Encoded protein: CASSPGDLGTQYF.

This clonotype was recorded a few times. This chain joins TRBV27 and TRBJ2-6; weak D call: TRBD2 (5 bases). From germline, CDR1 is MNHEY and CDR2 SMNVEV (reference sequence). The CDR3 is 16 amino acids. V was trimmed by 4 bases and J by 2 bases, leaving 12 bases between them. In DNA form, the CDR3 reads TGTGCCAGCAGTTCACTACACGGGGCTGGGGCCAACGTCCTGACTTTC. Protein: CASSSLHGAGANVLTF. Variable domain in full (rest from reference TRBV27 and TRBJ2-6): EAQVTQNPRYLITVTGKKLTVTCSQNMNHEYMSWYRQDPGLGLRQIYYSMNVEVTDKGDVPEGYKVSRKEKRNFPLILESPSPNQTSLYFCASSSLHGAGANVLTFGAGSRLTVL.

This clonotype was picked up a small number of times. This chain uses TRBV4-1 with TRBJ2-7; 11 bases are shared with TRBD2. The trim removed 3 bases at V and 4 bases at J, leaving 5 bases unmatched. The CDR3 is 15 residues long. Germline lookup yields CDR1 MGHRA and CDR2 YSYEKL. In DNA form, the CDR3 reads TGCGCCAGCAGCCAGATACTAGCGGGGGTGTACGAGCAGTACTTC. Encoded protein: CASSQILAGVYEQYF.

This clonotype was counted only a few times. This chain uses TRBV5-1 with TRBJ1-4, with a possible D match to TRBD1 (5 bases). The CDR3 runs 16 residues. From germline, CDR1 is SGHRS and CDR2 YFSETQ. Trimming removed 4 bases at V and 6 bases at J, with 19 bases between. The CDR3 nucleotides are TGCGCCAGCAGCCTATCCCCCGGGACTGGAGATGAAAAACTGTTTTTT. It specifies CASSLSPGTGDEKLFF.

This clonotype was counted only a few times. The chain employs TRBV15 and TRBJ2-3; D may correspond to TRBD1 or TRBD2 (5 bases each). V was trimmed by 1 base and J by 4 bases, leaving 18 bases between them. CDR1 is LNHNV and CDR2 is YYDKDF in the germline V gene (reference sequence). CDR3 length: 17 residues. CDR3 protein: CATSRVREGLVADTQYF. The CDR3 DNA follows: TGTGCCACCAGCAGAGTGCGAGAGGGGCTGGTCGCAGATACGCAGTATTTT.

This sequence joins TRBV3-1 and TRBJ2-7, with TRBD2 matching over 9 bases. CDR3 length equals 15 residues. Germline trimming cut 1 base from V and 6 bases from J; bases unmatched to any gene: 7. The V gene's germline CDR1 is LGHDT and CDR2 YNNKEL (reference sequence). CDR3 sequence (DNA): TGTGCCAGCAGCCAAGTTGGCGGGAGGGCCTTCGAGCAGTACTTC. This encodes CASSQVGGRAFEQYF.

The chain couples TRBV12-3 or TRBV12-4 to TRBJ2-5; 8 nucleotides agree with TRBD2. The CDR3 has 14 amino acids. The V gene end was trimmed by 6 bases and the J gene end by 9 bases; junction bases not matched to a gene: 12. DNA of the CDR3: TGTGCCAGCAGCCAAGCGGGAGACTGGGGGGCCCAGTACTTC. Protein sequence: CASSQAGDWGAQYF.

This clonotype has a handful of counts. The genes are TRBV7-9 and TRBJ2-7; D uncertain. The V end was cut by 6 bases, the J end by 9 bases, with 15 bases between. This CDR3 region has 12 residues. CDR1 and CDR2 from the germline V gene are SEHNR and FQNEAQ (reference sequence). Here the CDR3 reads CASSWAPLGQYF. CDR3 DNA sequence: TGTGCCAGCAGTTGGGCCCCCTTGGGGCAGTACTTC.

The V and J genes are TRBV29-1 and TRBJ2-7; D possibly uses TRBD1 or TRBD2 (5 bases each). CDR3 length equals 13 residues. Trimming left V 8 bases short and J 2 bases short, with 16 bases between. In germline, CDR1 is SQVTM, CDR2 ANQGSEA. For the CDR3, the DNA is TGCAGCTGCCGAGAGAGGGGCGCCTACGAGCAGTACTTC. Translated, it gives CSCRERGAYEQYF.

V and J are TRBV18 and TRBJ1-5, with 9 bases matching TRBD1. Per germline, CDR1 KGHSH and CDR2 LQKENI. The J segment lost 11 bases and the V segment lost 6 bases, leaving 20 bases of the junction unmatched. This CDR3 region has 17 residues. The CDR3 region is CASSRVRGGQGSSAQHF. CDR3 nucleotides: TGTGCCAGCTCTAGGGTCCGAGGAGGACAGGGGAGTTCTGCCCAGCATTTT.

This clonotype appeared a few times. The chain recombines TRBV5-1 with TRBJ2-7; 13 bases line up with TRBD2. The CDR3 is made up of 18 amino acids. Germline assignment: CDR1 SGHRS and CDR2 YFSETQ. V shed 1 base and J 1 base; nucleotides not matched to a gene: 8. The CDR3 loop reads CASSLPPGLAGVSYEQYF. Here the CDR3 DNA reads TGCGCCAGCAGCTTGCCCCCTGGACTAGCGGGAGTTTCCTACGAGCAGTACTTC.

The rearrangement links TRBV27 to TRBJ2-5; maybe TRBD2 (6 bases). The CDR3 loop spans 14 amino acids. V lost 3 bases and J lost 5, with 13 bases in between. Germline V lookup: CDR1 MNHEY, CDR2 SMNVEV (reference sequence). The CDR3 nucleotides are TGTGCCAGCAGTTTGGAGGGAGGATGGGAGACCCAGTACTTC. It encodes CASSLEGGWETQYF.

The chain combines TRBV27 with TRBJ2-3; D may be TRBD1 (6 bases). The CDR3 runs to 15 residues. V lost 4 bases and J lost 2, with 13 bases in between. The V gene's germline CDR1 is MNHEY and CDR2 SMNVEV (reference sequence). This chain's CDR3 is CASSSGQTYTDTQYF. As DNA, the CDR3 is TGTGCCAGCAGTTCAGGACAGACTTACACAGATACGCAGTATTTT.

This chain uses TRBV20-1 with TRBJ2-7; maybe TRBD2 (7 bases). This CDR3 spans 13 amino acids. CDR1 and CDR2 (germline): DFQATT, SNEGSKA (reference sequence). The CDR3 reads CSPAGAISYEQYF. The CDR3 DNA reads TGCAGCCCTGCGGGGGCGATCTCCTACGAGCAGTACTTC.

This chain links TRBV24-1 with TRBJ2-1; D unresolved. Trimming stripped 6 bases from V and 2 bases from J, with 7 bases between. The CDR3 extends over 13 amino acids. Germline-derived CDR1 and CDR2 are KGHDR and SFDVKD. The CDR3 loop reads CATSITPYNEQFF. The CDR3 DNA sequence: TGTGCCACCAGTATTACCCCCTACAATGAGCAGTTCTTC.